This T cell receptor beta chain was identified during a study of somatic mutations in cytotoxic T cells in rheumatoid arthritis. At the level of the study: Selected populations of V beta antibody-stained T cells underwent flow sorting at nearly 100% purity; these encompassed V beta1+ cells subjected to TCRB sequencing.

Profiled with immunoSEQ multiplex PCR; TCRdb holds only in-frame clones, not every one. The sample includes about 19,000 clones, more than 65% of them seen just once. The CDR3 has 15 residues. V was pared by 5 bases and J by 3 bases, with 13 bases between. Germline V lookup: CDR1 MNHNY, CDR2 SVGAGI (reference sequence). Sequences were obtained from CD8+ T cells sorted from blood. The sequence was collected from a woman in her forties or fifties in good health. The chain links TRBV6-6 to TRBJ2-2; D assignment may be TRBD1 or TRBD2 (5 bases each). CDR3 nucleotides: TGTGCCAGCAGTCAGAGGGGCCCAGACACCGGGGAGCTGTTTTTT. Translating it yields CASSQRGPDTGELFF.